The 5 T cell receptor beta chains below come from one sample, sequenced in a study of blood T cell repertoires in COVID-19. TCRdb's copy holds only in-frame clones and misses some; the assay was immunoSEQ multiplex PCR. The sample holds about 270,000 clones, around four fifths seen once. Sequencing was done on a sample of peripheral blood. Receptors originate from a woman aged 45 to 65 with active or convalescent COVID-19.

V is TRBV19 and J is TRBJ2-1; possibly TRBD1 for D (5 bases). This CDR3 has 13 amino acids. V lost 6 bases, J lost 12 bases, and 18 bases lay in between. CDR1 is LNHDA and CDR2 is SQIVND in the germline V gene (reference sequence). The CDR3 DNA reads as TGTGCCAGTAGCCCTCTCCAGGGCACTACGCAGTTCTTC. Amino acids: CASSPLQGTTQFF.

The chain combines TRBV30 with TRBJ1-6; 7 bases line up with TRBD1. The CDR3 runs 16 residues. The V and J ends lost 0 bases and 7 bases, in that order; junction bases with no gene match: 9. Germline values: CDR1 GTSNPN, CDR2 SVGIG (reference sequence). The CDR3 nucleotides read TGTGCCTGGAGTGTCGGAGGGGGCAAGGAGAATTCACCCCTCCACTTT. As protein: CAWSVGGGKENSPLHF.

The gene calls are TRBV28 and TRBJ1-2; maybe TRBD1 (5 bases). Germline V gene data show CDR1 as MDHEN and CDR2 as SYDVKM. Trimming cost V 5 bases and J 1 base, with 11 bases left between them. This CDR3 contains 14 residues. Written as DNA, the CDR3 is TGTGCCAGCAGTCCCTTCGGGGGTAACTATGGCTACACCTTC. Amino acid sequence: CASSPFGGNYGYTF.

This chain uses TRBV7-8 with TRBJ1-1; no firm D call. The V end lost 7 bases, the J end lost 2 bases, and 5 bases lay between the germline ends. The CDR3 spans 11 residues. The germline CDR1 and CDR2 sequences are SGHVS and FQNEAQ. CDR3 residues: CASKLNTEAFF. In DNA form, the CDR3 reads TGTGCCAGCAAACTCAACACTGAAGCTTTCTTT.

The J gene is TRBJ2-7, the V gene TRBV10-3; possible D gene TRBD1, 5 bases. V lost 2 bases to trimming and J lost 4 bases, with 9 bases between them. This CDR3 is built from 13 residues. CDR1 is ENHRY, CDR2 SYGVKD, per germline. This CDR3 reads CAISEGHPYEQYF. The CDR3 nucleotides read TGTGCCATCAGTGAGGGACATCCTTACGAGCAGTACTTC.